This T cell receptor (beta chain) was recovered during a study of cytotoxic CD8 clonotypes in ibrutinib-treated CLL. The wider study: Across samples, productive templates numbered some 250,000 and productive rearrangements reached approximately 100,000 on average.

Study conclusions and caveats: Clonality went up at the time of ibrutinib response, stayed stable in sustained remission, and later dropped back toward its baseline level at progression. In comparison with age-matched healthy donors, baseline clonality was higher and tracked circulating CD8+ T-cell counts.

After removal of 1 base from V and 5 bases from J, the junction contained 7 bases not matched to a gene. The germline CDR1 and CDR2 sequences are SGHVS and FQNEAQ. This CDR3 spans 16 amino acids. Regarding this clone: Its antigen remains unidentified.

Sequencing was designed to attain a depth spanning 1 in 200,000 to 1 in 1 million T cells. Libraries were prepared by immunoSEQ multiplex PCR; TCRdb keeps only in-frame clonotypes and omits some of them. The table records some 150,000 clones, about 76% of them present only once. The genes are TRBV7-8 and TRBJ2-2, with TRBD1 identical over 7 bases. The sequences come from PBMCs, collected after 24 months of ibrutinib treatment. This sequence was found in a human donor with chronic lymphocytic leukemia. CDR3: CASSLEATGWTGELFF. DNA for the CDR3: TGTGCCAGCAGCTTAGAGGCGACAGGGTGGACCGGGGAGCTGTTTTTT. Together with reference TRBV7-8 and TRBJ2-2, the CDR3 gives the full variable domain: GAGVSQSPRYKVAKRGQDVALRCDPISGHVSLFWYQQALGQGPEFLTYFQNEAQLDKSGLPSDRFFAERPEGSVSTLKIQRTQQEDSAVYLCASSLEATGWTGELFFGEGSRLTVL.